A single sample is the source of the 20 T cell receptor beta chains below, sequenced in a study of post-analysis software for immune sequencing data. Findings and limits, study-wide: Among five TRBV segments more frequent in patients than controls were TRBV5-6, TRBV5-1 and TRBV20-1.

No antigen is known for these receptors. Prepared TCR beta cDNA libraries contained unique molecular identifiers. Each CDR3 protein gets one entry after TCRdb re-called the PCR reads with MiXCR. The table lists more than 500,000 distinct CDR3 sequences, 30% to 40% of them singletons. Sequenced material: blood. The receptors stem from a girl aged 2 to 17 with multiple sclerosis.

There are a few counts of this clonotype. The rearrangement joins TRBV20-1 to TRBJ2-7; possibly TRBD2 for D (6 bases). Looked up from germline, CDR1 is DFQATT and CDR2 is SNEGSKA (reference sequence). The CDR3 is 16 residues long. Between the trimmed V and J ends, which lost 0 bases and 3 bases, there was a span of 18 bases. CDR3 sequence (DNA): TGCAGTGCTAGAGACCCGTCGACTAGGTTCTTCTACGAGCAGTACTTC. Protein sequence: CSARDPSTRFFYEQYF.

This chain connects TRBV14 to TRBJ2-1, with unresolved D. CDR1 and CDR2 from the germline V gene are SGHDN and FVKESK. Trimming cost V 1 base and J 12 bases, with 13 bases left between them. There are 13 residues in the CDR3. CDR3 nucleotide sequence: TGTGCCAGCAGCCAAGCGATTGGCTTCGTGCAGTTCTTC. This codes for CASSQAIGFVQFF.

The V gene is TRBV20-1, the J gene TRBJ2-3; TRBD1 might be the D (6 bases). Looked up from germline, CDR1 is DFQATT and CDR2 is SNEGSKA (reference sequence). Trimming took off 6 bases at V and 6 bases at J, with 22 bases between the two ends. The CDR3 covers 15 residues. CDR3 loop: CSARTATGSEDTQYF. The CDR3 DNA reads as TGCAGTGCCAGGACAGCGACCGGGTCGGAGGATACGCAGTATTTT.

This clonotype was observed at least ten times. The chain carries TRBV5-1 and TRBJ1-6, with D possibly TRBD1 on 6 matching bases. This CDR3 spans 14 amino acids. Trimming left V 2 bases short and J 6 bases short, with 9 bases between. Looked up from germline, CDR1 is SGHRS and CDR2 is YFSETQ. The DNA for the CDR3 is TGCGCCAGCAGCTTTGGACAGACTAATTCACCCCTCCACTTT. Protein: CASSFGQTNSPLHF. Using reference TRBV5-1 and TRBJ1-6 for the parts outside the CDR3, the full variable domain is KAGVTQTPRYLIKTRGQQVTLSCSPISGHRSVSWYQQTPGQGLQFLFEYFSETQRNKGNFPGRFSGRQFSNSRSEMNVSTLELGDSALYLCASSFGQTNSPLHFGNGTRLTVT.

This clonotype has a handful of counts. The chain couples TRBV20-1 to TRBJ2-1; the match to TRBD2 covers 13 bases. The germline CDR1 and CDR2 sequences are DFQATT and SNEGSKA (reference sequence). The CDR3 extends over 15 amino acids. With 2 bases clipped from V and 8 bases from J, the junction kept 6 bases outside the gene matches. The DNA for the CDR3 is TGCAGTGCTAGACAGACTAGCGGGGGGCGGGATGAGCAGTTCTTC. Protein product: CSARQTSGGRDEQFF.

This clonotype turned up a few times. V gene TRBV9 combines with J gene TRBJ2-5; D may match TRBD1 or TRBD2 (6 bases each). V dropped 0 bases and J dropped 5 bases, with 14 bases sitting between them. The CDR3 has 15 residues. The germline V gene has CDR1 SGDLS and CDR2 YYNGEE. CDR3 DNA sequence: TGTGCCAGCAGCGTAGGGGGGGTGGGGGGCGAGACCCAGTACTTC. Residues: CASSVGGVGGETQYF. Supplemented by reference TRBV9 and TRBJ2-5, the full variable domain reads DSGVTQTPKHLITATGQRVTLRCSPRSGDLSVYWYQQSLDQGLQFLIQYYNGEERAKGNILERFSAQQFPDLHSELNLSSLELGDSALYFCASSVGGVGGETQYFGPGTRLLVL.

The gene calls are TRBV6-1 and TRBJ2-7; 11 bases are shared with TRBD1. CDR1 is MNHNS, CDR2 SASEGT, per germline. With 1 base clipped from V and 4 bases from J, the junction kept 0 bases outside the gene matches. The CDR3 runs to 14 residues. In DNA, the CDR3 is TGTGCCAGCAGTGAAGGGGACAGGGGGTACGAGCAGTACTTC. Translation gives CASSEGDRGYEQYF.

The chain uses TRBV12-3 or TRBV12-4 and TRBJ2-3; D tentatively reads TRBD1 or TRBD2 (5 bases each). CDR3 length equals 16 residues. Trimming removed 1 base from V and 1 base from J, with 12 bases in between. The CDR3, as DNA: TGTGCCAGCAGTTTAGTCGTGGGGGTTGGCACAGATACGCAGTATTTT. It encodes CASSLVVGVGTDTQYF.

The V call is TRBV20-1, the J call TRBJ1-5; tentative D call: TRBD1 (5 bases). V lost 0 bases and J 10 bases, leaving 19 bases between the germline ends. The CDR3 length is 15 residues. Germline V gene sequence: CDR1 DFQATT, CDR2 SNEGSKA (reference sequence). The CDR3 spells CSARDLRAAKFPQHF. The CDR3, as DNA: TGCAGTGCTAGAGATCTCAGGGCGGCCAAATTTCCCCAGCATTTT.

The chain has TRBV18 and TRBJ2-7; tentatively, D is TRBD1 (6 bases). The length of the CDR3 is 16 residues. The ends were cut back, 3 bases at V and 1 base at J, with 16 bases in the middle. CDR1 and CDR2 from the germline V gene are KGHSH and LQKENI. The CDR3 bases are TGTGCCAGCTCACCTTTAGACAGGACTCTTTCCTACGAGCAGTACTTC. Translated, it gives CASSPLDRTLSYEQYF.

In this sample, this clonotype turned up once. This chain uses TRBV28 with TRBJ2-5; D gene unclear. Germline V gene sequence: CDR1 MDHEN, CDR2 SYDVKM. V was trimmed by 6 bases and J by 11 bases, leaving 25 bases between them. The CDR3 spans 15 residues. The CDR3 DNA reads TGTGCCAGCAGGGCCGACCCGGCCTCCTACAATGAGCAGTACTTC. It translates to CASRADPASYNEQYF.

Here the CDR3 reads CASRTSTDTQYF. Here the CDR3 DNA reads TGTGCCAGTCGGACTAGCACAGATACGCAGTATTTT. The V call is TRBV12-3 or TRBV12-4, the J call TRBJ2-3, with D possibly matching TRBD2 (5 bases). V was trimmed by 9 bases and J by 0 bases, leaving 7 bases between them. The CDR3 covers 12 residues.

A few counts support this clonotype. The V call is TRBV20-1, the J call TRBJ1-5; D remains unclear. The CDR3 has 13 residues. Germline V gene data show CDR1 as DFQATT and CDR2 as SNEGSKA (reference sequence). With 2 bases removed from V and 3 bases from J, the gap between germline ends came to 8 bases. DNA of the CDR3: TGCAGTGCTAGAAGGTCGCCCAATCAGCCCCAGCATTTT. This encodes CSARRSPNQPQHF.

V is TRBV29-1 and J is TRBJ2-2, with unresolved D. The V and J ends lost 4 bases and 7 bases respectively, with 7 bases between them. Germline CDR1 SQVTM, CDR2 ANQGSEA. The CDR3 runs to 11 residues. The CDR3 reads CSVASHGELFF. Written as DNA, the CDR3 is TGCAGCGTTGCCTCCCACGGGGAGCTGTTTTTT.

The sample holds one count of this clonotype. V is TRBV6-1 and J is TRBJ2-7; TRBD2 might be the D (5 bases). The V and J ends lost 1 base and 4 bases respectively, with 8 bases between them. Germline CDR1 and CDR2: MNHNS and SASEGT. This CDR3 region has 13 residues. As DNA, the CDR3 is TGTGCCAGCAGTGAAGTTGCGGGTTACGAGCAGTACTTC. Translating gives CASSEVAGYEQYF.

The CDR3 protein is CGTVGIVDTEAFF. Written as DNA, the CDR3 is TGTGGTACCGTTGGAATAGTGGACACTGAAGCTTTCTTT. The chain couples TRBV28 to TRBJ1-1; no firm D call. CDR3 size: 13 residues. In germline, CDR1 is MDHEN, CDR2 SYDVKM.

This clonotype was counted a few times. In DNA form, the CDR3 reads TGTGCCATCACCCGGGACATCTTCAACGCTGAAGCTTTCTTT. Amino acids: CAITRDIFNAEAFF. This chain joins TRBV10-3 and TRBJ1-1, with a possible D match to TRBD1 (6 bases). Per germline, CDR1 ENHRY and CDR2 SYGVKD. V was pared by 7 bases and J by 6 bases, with 18 bases between. The CDR3 has 14 amino acids.

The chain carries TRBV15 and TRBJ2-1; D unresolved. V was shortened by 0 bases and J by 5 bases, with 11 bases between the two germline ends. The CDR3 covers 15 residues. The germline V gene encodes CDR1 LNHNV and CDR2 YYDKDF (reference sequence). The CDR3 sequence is CATSRDSRRDNEQFF. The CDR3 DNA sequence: TGTGCCACCAGCAGAGATTCGCGTAGGGACAATGAGCAGTTCTTC.

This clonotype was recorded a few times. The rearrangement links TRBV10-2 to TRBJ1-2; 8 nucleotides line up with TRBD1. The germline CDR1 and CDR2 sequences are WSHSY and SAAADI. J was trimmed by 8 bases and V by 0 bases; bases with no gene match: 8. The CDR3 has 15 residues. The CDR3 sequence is CASSESADRAGGYTF. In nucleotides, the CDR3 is TGCGCCAGCAGTGAGTCCGCGGACAGGGCCGGCGGCTACACCTTC.

DNA for the CDR3: TGTGCCAGCAGTGAAGATGGGGGGCTTGAAGCTTTCTTT. Translation: CASSEDGGLEAFF. The chain combines TRBV6-1 with TRBJ1-1, with a tentative D call TRBD1 (6 bases). The CDR3 contains 13 residues. Germline V gene sequence: CDR1 MNHNS, CDR2 SASEGT. The ends were cut back, 1 base at V and 7 bases at J, with 10 bases in the middle.